This T cell receptor beta chain was sequenced for a study of blood T cell repertoires in COVID-19. In the study overall: Italy, Spain and the United States were the sources of the convalescent and acute COVID-19 samples. Nucleic acid was either cDNA or gDNA, and it came from T cells, B-cell-depleted T cells, or PBMCs.

V was shortened by 4 bases and J by 0 bases, with 11 bases between the two germline ends. The length of the CDR3 is 15 residues. Germline values: CDR1 ENHRY, CDR2 SYGVKD. As processed by the authors: From reference gene primer amplification, estimates of nucleated cell counts were derived. This table comes from immunoSEQ multiplex PCR, and its TCRdb copy is limited to in-frame clones, with some not included. The DNA was the basis for D and trimming; V, J and clone size are from that table. This table has roughly 50,000 clones, more than 75% appearing once. This chain joins TRBV10-3 and TRBJ2-3, with D maybe TRBD1 (6 bases). The receptor's source is a woman aged 55-70 years with acute or convalescent COVID-19. Material: peripheral blood. CDR3 protein: CAISGRGFSTDTQYF. CDR3 DNA sequence: TGTGCCATCAGTGGTAGGGGGTTTAGCACAGATACGCAGTATTTT.